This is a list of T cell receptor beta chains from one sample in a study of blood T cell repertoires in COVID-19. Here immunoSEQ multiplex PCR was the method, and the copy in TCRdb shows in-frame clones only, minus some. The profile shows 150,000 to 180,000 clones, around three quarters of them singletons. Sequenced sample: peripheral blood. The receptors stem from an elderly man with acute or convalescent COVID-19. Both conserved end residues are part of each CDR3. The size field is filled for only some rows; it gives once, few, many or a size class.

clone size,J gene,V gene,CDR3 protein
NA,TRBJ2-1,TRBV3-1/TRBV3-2,CASSRSSAEYNEQFF
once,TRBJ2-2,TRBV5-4,CASSSPGGTGGRELFF
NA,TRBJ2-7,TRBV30,CAWKGTVRLDEQYF
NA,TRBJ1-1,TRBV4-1,CASSQEVRGERNTEAFF
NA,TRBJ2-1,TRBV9,CASSLTGGGFNEQFF
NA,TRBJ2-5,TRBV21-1,CASSKGRTGRQETQYF
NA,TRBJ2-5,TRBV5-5,CASSLEMAGGRETQYF
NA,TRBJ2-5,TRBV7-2,CASSLAGGGGQTQYF
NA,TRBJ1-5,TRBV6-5,CASRASVNQPQHF
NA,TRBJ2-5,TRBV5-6,CASSLTVGGTQYF
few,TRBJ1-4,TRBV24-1,CATQGTYGKLFF
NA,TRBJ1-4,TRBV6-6,CASSYSLGRGEKLFF
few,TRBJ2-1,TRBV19,CASSTPPDEQFF
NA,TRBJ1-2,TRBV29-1,CSVEDIGDYGYTF
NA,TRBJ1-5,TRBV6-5,CASNQNSNQPQHF
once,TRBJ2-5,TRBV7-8,CATTRSGETQYF
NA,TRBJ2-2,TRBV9,CASSLGKGQGPPGELFF
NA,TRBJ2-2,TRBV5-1,CASSGDRGTTGELFF
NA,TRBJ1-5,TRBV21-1,CASSEGLRGNQPQHF
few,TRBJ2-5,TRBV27,CASSLTSYETQYF
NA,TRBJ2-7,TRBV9,CASSPPGGQGLDEQYF
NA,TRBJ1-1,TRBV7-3,CASSLSQNTEAFF
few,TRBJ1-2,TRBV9,CASSVDPTNYGYTF
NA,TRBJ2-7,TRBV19,CASRGGERSYEQYF
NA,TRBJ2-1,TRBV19,CASSIDGTREFF
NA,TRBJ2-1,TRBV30,CAWSVLDRGLKDLHEQFF
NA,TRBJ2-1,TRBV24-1,CATSDISGGPYNEQFF
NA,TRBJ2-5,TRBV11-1,CASSSDPLQETQYF
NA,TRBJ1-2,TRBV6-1,CASSEQGRANYGYTF
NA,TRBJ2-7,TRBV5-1,CASSVTSAHEQYF
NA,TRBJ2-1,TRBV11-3,CASSMGQGMDEQFF
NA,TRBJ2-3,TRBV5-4,CASSPGGTSGGTDTQYF
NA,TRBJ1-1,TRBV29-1,CSVALQGNTEAFF
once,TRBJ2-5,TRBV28,CASRDSAMTQYF
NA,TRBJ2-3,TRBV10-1,CASSEGNTDTQYF
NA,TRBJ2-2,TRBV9,CASSQTDSNTGELFF
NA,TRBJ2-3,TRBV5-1,CASSFYGGSASDTQYF
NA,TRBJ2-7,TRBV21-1,CASDDRVVYEQYF
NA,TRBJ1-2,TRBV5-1,CASSKTGAEAYTF
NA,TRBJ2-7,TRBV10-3,CAITDRERASYEQYF
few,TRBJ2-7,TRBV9,CASSVGPLTGGSYEQYF